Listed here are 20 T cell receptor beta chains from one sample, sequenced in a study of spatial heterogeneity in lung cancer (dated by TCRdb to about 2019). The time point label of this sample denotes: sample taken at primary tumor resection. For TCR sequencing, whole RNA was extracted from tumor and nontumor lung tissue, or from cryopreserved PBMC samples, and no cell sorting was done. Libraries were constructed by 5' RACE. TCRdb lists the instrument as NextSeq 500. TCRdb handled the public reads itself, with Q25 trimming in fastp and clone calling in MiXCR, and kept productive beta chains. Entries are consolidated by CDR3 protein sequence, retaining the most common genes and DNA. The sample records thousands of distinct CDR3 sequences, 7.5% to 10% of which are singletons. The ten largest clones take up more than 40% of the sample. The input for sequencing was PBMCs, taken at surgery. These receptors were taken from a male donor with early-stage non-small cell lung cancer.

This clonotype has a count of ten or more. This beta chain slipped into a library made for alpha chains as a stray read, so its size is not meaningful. DNA for the CDR3: TGCAGTGCCCCGGAGGGTAAAGGTAATGAGCAGTTCTTC. Translating gives CSAPEGKGNEQFF. The chain combines TRBV20-1 with TRBJ2-1, with D possibly TRBD2 on 6 matching bases. V lost 6 bases and J 7 bases, leaving 16 bases between the germline ends. The CDR3 runs 13 residues. The V gene's germline CDR1 is DFQATT and CDR2 SNEGSKA (reference sequence).

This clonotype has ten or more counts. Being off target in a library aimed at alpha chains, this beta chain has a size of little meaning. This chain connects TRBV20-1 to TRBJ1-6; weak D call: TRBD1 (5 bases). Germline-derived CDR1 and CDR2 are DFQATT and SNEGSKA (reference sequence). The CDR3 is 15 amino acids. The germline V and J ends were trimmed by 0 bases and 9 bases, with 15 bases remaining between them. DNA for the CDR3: TGCAGTGCTAGAGAGGGACTAGGAGGGAGTTCACCCCTCCACTTT. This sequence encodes CSAREGLGGSSPLHF.

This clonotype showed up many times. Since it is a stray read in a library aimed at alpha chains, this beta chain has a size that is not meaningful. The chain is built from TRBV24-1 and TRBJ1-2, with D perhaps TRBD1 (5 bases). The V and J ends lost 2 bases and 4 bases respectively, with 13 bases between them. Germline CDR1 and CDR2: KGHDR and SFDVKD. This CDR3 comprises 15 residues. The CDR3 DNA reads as TGTGCCACCAGTGATTCCCATAGGGGTAGCTATGGCTACACCTTC. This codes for CATSDSHRGSYGYTF.

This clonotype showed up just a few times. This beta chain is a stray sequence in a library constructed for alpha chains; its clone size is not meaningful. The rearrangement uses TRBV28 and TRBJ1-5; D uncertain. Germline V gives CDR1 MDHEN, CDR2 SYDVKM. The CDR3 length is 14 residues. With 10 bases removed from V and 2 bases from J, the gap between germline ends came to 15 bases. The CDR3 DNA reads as TGTGCCACCGGCTCGGGATCTGGCAATCAGCCCCAGCATTTT. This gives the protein CATGSGSGNQPQHF.

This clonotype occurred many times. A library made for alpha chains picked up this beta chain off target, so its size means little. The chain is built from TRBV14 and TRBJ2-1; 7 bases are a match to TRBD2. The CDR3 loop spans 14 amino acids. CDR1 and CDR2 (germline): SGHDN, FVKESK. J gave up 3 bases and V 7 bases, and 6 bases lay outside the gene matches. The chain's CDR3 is CASKRDAGYNEQFF. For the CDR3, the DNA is TGTGCCAGCAAGCGGGATGCGGGCTACAATGAGCAGTTCTTC.

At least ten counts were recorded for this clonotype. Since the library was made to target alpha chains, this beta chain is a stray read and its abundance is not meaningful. This chain's CDR3 is CASSFTRNTIYF. The CDR3 DNA sequence: TGTGCCAGCAGTTTCACCAGAAACACCATATATTTT. The V call is TRBV12-3 or TRBV12-4, the J call TRBJ1-3, with no clear D. Trimming left V 3 bases short and J 5 bases short, with 5 bases between. The CDR3 has 12 residues.

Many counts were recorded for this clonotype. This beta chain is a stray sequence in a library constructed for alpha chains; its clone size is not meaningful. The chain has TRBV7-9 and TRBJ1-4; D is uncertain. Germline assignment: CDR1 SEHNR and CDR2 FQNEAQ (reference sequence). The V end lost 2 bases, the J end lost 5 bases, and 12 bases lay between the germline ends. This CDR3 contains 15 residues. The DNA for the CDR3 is TGTGCCAGCAGCTTATCATCGGCAGTAAATGAAAAACTGTTTTTT. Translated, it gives CASSLSSAVNEKLFF.

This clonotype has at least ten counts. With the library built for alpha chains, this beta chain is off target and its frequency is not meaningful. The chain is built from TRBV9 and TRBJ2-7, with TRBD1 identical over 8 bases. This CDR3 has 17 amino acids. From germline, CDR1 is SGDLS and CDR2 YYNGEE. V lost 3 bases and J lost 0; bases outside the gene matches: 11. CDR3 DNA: TGTGCCAGCAGCGGAGAACAGGGGGTTGTTCCCTCCTACGAGCAGTACTTC. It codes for CASSGEQGVVPSYEQYF.

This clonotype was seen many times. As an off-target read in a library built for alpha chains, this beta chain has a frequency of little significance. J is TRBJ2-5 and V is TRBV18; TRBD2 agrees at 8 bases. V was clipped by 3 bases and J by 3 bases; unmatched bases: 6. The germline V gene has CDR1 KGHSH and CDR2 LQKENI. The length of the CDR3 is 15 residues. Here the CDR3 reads CASSPQAGGEETQYF. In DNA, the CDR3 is TGTGCCAGCTCACCGCAGGCGGGGGGTGAAGAGACCCAGTACTTC.

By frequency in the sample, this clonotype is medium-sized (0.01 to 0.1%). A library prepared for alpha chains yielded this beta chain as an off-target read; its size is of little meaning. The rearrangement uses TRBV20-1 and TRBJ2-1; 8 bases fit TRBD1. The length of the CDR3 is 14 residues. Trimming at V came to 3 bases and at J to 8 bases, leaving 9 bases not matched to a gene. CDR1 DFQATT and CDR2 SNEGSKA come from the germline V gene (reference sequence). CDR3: CSASAAGGIDEQFF. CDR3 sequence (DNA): TGCAGTGCTAGTGCGGCAGGGGGCATTGATGAGCAGTTCTTC.

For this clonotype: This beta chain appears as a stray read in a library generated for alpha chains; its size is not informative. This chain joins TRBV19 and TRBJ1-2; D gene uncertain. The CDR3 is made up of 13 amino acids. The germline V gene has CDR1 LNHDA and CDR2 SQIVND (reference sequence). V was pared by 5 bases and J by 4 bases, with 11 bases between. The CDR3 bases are TGTGCCAGTAGTGCCGGCCCACCCTATGGCTACACCTTC. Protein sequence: CASSAGPPYGYTF.

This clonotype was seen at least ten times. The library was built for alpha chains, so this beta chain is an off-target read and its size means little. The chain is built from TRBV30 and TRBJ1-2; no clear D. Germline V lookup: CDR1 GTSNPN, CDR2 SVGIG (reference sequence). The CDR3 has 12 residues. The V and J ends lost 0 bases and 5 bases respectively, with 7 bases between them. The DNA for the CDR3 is TGTGCCTGGAGTGTACGAGATTATGGCTACACCTTC. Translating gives CAWSVRDYGYTF.

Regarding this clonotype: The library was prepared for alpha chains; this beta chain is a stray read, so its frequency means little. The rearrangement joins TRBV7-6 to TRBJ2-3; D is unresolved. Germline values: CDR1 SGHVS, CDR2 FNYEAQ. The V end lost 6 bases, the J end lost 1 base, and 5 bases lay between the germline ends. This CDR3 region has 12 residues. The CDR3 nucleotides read TGTGCCAGCAGTCGGGGCACAGATACGCAGTATTTT. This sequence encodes CASSRGTDTQYF.

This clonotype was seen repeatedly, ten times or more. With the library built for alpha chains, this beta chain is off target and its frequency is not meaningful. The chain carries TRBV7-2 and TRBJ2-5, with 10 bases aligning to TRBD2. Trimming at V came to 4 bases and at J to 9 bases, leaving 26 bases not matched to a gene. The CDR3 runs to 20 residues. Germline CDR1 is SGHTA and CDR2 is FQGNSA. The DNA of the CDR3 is TGTGCCAGCAGCTCAGAGACGGCTAGCGGGAGATGGGCGATTCCCCCGGCCCAGTACTTC. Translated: CASSSETASGRWAIPPAQYF.

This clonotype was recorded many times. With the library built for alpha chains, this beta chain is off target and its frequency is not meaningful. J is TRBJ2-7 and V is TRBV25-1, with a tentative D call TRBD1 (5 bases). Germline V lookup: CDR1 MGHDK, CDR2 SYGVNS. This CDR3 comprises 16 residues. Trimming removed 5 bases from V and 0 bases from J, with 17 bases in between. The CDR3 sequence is CASSSWGTGRSYEQYF. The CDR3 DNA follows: TGTGCCAGCAGTTCATGGGGAACAGGTCGCTCCTACGAGCAGTACTTC.

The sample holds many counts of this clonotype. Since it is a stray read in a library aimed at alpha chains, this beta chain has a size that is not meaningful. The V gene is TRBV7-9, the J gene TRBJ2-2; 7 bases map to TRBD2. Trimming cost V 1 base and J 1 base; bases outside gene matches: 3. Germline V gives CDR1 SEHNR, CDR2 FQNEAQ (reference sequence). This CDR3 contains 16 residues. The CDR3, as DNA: TGTGCCAGCAGCTTAGTGGCTAGCGGGAACACCGGGGAGCTGTTTTTT. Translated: CASSLVASGNTGELFF.

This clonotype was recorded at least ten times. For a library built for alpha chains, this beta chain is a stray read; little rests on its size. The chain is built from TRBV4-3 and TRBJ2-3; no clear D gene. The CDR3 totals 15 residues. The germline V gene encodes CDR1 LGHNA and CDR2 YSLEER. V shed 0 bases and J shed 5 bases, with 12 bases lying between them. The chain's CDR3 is CASSQDNQEGDTQYF. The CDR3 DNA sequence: TGCGCCAGCAGCCAAGATAACCAGGAAGGAGATACGCAGTATTTT.

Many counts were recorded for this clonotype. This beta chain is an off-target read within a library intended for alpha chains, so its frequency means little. The chain's CDR3 is CASSGLAGVGDTQYF. CDR3 in DNA: TGTGCCAGCAGCGGATTAGCGGGAGTAGGAGATACGCAGTATTTT. The V gene is TRBV9, the J gene TRBJ2-3; 9 bases are shared with TRBD2. This CDR3 contains 15 residues. Losses at the gene ends were 3 bases for V and 5 bases for J; bases not matched to a gene: 7. The V gene's germline CDR1 is SGDLS and CDR2 YYNGEE.

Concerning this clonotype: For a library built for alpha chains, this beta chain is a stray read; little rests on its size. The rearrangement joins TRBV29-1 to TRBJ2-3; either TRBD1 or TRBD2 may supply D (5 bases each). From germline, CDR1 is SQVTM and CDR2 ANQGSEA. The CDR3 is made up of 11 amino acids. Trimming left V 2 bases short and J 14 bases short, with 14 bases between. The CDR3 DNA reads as TGCAGCGTTGAATCGGGGCGGCCGATGTATTTT. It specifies CSVESGRPMYF.

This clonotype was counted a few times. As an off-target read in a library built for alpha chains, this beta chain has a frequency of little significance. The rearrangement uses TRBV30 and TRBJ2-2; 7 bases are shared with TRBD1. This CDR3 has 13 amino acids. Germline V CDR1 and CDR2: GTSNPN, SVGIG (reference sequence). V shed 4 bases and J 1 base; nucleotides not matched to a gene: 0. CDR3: CAWNRGNTGELFF. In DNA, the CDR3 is TGTGCCTGGAACAGGGGGAACACCGGGGAGCTGTTTTTT.